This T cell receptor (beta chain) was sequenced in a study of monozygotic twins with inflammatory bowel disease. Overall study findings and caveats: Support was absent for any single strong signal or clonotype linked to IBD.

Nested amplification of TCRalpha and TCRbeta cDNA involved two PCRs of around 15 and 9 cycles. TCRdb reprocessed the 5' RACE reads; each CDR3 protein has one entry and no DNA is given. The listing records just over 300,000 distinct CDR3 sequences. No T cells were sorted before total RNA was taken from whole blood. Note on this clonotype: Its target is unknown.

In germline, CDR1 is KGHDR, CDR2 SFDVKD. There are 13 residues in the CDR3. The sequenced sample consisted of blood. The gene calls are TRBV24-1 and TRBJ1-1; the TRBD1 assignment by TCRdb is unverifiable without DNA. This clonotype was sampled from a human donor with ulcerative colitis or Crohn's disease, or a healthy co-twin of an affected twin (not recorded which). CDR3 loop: CATSDHRGLEAFF.